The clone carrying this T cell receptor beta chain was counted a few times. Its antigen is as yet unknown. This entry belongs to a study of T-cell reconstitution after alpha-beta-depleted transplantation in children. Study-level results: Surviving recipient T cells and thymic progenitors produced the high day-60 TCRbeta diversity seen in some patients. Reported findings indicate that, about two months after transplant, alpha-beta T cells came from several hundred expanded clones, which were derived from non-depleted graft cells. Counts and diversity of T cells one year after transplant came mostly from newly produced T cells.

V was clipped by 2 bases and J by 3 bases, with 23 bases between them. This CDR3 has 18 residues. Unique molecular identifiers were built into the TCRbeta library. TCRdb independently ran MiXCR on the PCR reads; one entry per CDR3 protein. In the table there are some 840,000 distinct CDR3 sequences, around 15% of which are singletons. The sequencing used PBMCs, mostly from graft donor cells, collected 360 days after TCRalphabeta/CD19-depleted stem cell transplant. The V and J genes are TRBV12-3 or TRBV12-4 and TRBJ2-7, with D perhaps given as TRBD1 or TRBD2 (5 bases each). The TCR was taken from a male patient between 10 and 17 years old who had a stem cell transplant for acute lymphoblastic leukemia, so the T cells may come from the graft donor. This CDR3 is CASSLLFGTFSRVYEQYF. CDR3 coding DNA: TGTGCCAGCAGTTTACTATTTGGGACCTTTTCAAGGGTCTACGAGCAGTACTTC.